The 14 T cell receptor beta chains reported below all come from one sample, sequenced in a study of tumor-infiltrating lymphocytes in localized non-small cell lung cancer. The assay was immunoSEQ multiplex PCR, and TCRdb's table has in-frame clones only and misses some. The sample lists roughly 12,000 clones; about 75% were seen once. The sequencing input was uninvolved lung tissue not adjacent to the tumor. The receptors derive from a human donor with non-small cell lung cancer.

V usage is TRBV5-1 and J usage is TRBJ2-7, with a possible D match to TRBD2 (5 bases). The CDR3 totals 13 residues. CDR1 and CDR2 from the germline V gene are SGHRS and YFSETQ. V was cut by 3 bases and J by 5 bases, with 12 bases left in between. CDR3 amino acids: CASSWTTGNEQYF. As DNA, the CDR3 is TGCGCCAGCAGCTGGACCACGGGAAACGAGCAGTACTTC.

The gene calls are TRBV27 and TRBJ1-2, with D perhaps matching TRBD1 (6 bases). Looked up from germline, CDR1 is MNHEY and CDR2 is SMNVEV (reference sequence). Trimming removed 5 bases from V and 4 bases from J, with 17 bases in between. The CDR3 sequence is 15 residues long. CDR3 in DNA: TGTGCCAGCAGTGGGGGGGGCGCTATGATCTATGGCTACACCTTC. Translating it yields CASSGGGAMIYGYTF.

The rearrangement uses TRBV7-3 and TRBJ1-2; 7 bases map to TRBD1. The CDR3 has 15 amino acids. Germline CDR1 reads SGHTA; CDR2 reads FQGTGA. V lost 5 bases to trimming and J lost 1 base; unmatched junction nucleotides: 7. The CDR3 DNA reads TGTGCCAGCAGCCATTACAGGGGCGATAACTATGGCTACACCTTC. This gives the protein CASSHYRGDNYGYTF.

Only one count was recorded for this clone. This chain uses TRBV14 with TRBJ2-1; D call uncertain. The ends were cut back, 4 bases at V and 4 bases at J, with 5 bases in the middle. CDR1 and CDR2 from the germline V gene are SGHDN and FVKESK. The CDR3 covers 12 residues. DNA of the CDR3: TGTGCCAGCAGCCCGCAATACAATGAGCAGTTCTTC. This gives the protein CASSPQYNEQFF.

The gene calls are TRBV7-9 and TRBJ1-2; weak D call: TRBD1 (5 bases). CDR1 and CDR2 from the germline V gene are SEHNR and FQNEAQ (reference sequence). This CDR3 has 13 amino acids. With 5 bases removed from V and 7 bases from J, the gap between germline ends came to 14 bases. CDR3 sequence reads: CASSRGGDGGYTF. In DNA, the CDR3 is TGTGCCAGCAGCCGGGGCGGGGACGGTGGCTACACCTTC.

V usage is TRBV4-3 and J usage is TRBJ1-2, with 10 bases fitting TRBD1. The germline CDR1 and CDR2 sequences are LGHNA and YSLEER. The CDR3 consists of 14 residues. The J segment lost 8 bases and the V segment lost 0 bases, leaving 3 bases of the junction unmatched. Here the CDR3 reads CASSQDGTGEGYTF. CDR3 coding DNA: TGCGCCAGCAGCCAAGATGGGACAGGGGAGGGCTACACCTTC.

The chain uses TRBV6-5 and TRBJ2-7; D is tentatively TRBD1 or TRBD2 (6 bases each). The CDR3 consists of 15 residues. Germline CDR1 is MNHEY and CDR2 is SVGAGI. V was pared by 3 bases and J by 2 bases, with 14 bases between. CDR3 in DNA: TGTGCCAGCAGTTATGCTTGGGGGGCCACCTACGAGCAGTACTTC. Residues: CASSYAWGATYEQYF.

This clone was recorded only once. The chain is built from TRBV16 and TRBJ1-1; D is ambiguous. The CDR3 runs to 12 residues. V lost 4 bases, J lost 6 bases, and 9 bases lay in between. Germline V gene sequence: CDR1 KGHSY, CDR2 FQNENV. CDR3 region: CASSLGGSEAFF. In DNA, the CDR3 is TGTGCCAGCAGCCTAGGAGGGTCTGAAGCTTTCTTT.

The rearrangement uses TRBV6-6 and TRBJ2-7, with D tentatively TRBD2 (5 bases). CDR3 size: 14 residues. Between the trimmed V and J ends, which lost 0 bases and 6 bases, there was a span of 12 bases. Germline V gives CDR1 MNHNY, CDR2 SVGAGI (reference sequence). The CDR3 here is CASSYSLVLGEQYF. CDR3 DNA sequence: TGTGCCAGCAGTTACTCACTAGTCTTAGGCGAGCAGTACTTC.

The chain uses TRBV6-5 and TRBJ1-3; 8 positions match TRBD1. The CDR3 covers 14 residues. V was pared by 6 bases and J by 4 bases, with 5 bases of the junction left unmatched. Germline V gene lookup returns CDR1 MNHEY and CDR2 SVGAGI. CDR3 region: CASRQTGEGNTIYF. As DNA, the CDR3 is TGTGCCAGCAGACAGACAGGGGAGGGAAACACCATATATTTT.

The chain carries TRBV7-9 and TRBJ1-1; no clear D gene. The CDR3 spans 12 residues. V lost 2 bases and J 10 bases, leaving 11 bases between the germline ends. Germline CDR1 SEHNR, CDR2 FQNEAQ (reference sequence). CDR3 nucleotides: TGTGCCAGCAGCTTACAGCTGGACGTAGCTTTCTTT. Amino acid sequence: CASSLQLDVAFF. Full variable domain (missing parts from reference TRBV7-9 and TRBJ1-1): DTGVSQNPRHKITKRGQNVTFRCDPISEHNRLYWYRQTLGQGPEFLTYFQNEAQLEKSRLLSDRFSAERPKGSFSTLEIQRTEQGDSAMYLCASSLQLDVAFFGQGTRLTVV.

This clone occurred a few times. This rearrangement joins TRBV5-1 to TRBJ1-1; possibly TRBD1 for D (5 bases). Germline V gene sequence: CDR1 SGHRS, CDR2 YFSETQ. Trimming stripped 0 bases from V and 4 bases from J, with 13 bases between. This CDR3 comprises 15 residues. In DNA, the CDR3 is TGCGCCAGCAGCTTGGCCGGGCAGGGCGGCACTGAAGCTTTCTTT. Protein product: CASSLAGQGGTEAFF.

J is TRBJ2-3 and V is TRBV9, with TRBD2 identical over 9 bases. With 3 bases clipped from V and 2 bases from J, the junction kept 10 bases outside the gene matches. Germline CDR1 and CDR2: SGDLS and YYNGEE. The CDR3 loop spans 17 amino acids. Here the CDR3 reads CASSAGIRTSVTDTQYF. The DNA of the CDR3 is TGTGCCAGCAGCGCGGGGATTAGGACTAGCGTCACAGATACGCAGTATTTT. Using reference TRBV9 and TRBJ2-3 for the parts outside the CDR3, the full variable domain is DSGVTQTPKHLITATGQRVTLRCSPRSGDLSVYWYQQSLDQGLQFLIQYYNGEERAKGNILERFSAQQFPDLHSELNLSSLELGDSALYFCASSAGIRTSVTDTQYFGPGTRLTVL.

This clone came up once. In DNA, the CDR3 is TGCGCCAGCAGCCCAGACAGCTCTGGGGCCAACGTCCTGACTTTC. This sequence encodes CASSPDSSGANVLTF. J is TRBJ2-6 and V is TRBV5-1, with D tentatively TRBD1 (5 bases). The CDR3 loop spans 15 amino acids. Germline loops: CDR1 SGHRS, CDR2 YFSETQ. V gave up 4 bases and J gave up 0 bases, with 8 bases separating them.